The 12 T cell receptor beta chains below were found in one sample sequenced in a study of identical twins. TCRdb reprocessed the 5' RACE reads with MiXCR, giving one entry per CDR3 protein. The data show about 210,000 distinct CDR3 sequences, roughly 9.4% seen once. Sample: memory (CD45RO+) T cells sorted from blood. The receptors come from a young woman in good health.

This clonotype has ten or more counts. The chain employs TRBV10-3 and TRBJ2-7; weak D call: TRBD2 (5 bases). The CDR3 is 16 residues long. The V end lost 0 bases, the J end lost 0 bases, and 12 bases lay between the germline ends. CDR1 is ENHRY, CDR2 SYGVKD, per germline. The CDR3 region is CAISESRLRSSYEQYF. CDR3 bases: TGTGCCATCAGTGAGTCGAGACTAAGGAGCTCCTACGAGCAGTACTTC.

This clonotype has a count of ten or more. V gene TRBV12-3 or TRBV12-4 combines with J gene TRBJ1-2, with D unclear. The CDR3 has 12 amino acids. Trimming shortened V by 2 bases and J by 8 bases, and 9 bases separated the two germline ends. CDR3: CASSLMEGGYTF. CDR3 nucleotides: TGTGCCAGCAGTTTAATGGAAGGGGGCTACACCTTC.

V is TRBV6-5 and J is TRBJ1-1; D is perhaps TRBD1 (5 bases). Trimming took off 3 bases at V and 3 bases at J, with 11 bases between the two ends. This CDR3 spans 14 amino acids. Germline-derived CDR1 and CDR2 are MNHEY and SVGAGI. As DNA, the CDR3 is TGTGCCAGCAGTTATGGCCAGGGCCACACTGAAGCTTTCTTT. Translating it yields CASSYGQGHTEAFF.

This clonotype occurred many times. No DNA is shown, since the ends of the CDR3 on it are uncertain; the CDR3 is the one TCRdb lists. CDR3 residues: CASSSLDKRGYTF. V is TRBV12-3 or TRBV12-4 and J is TRBJ1-2. The CDR3 region is 13 residues in length, termini included.

This chain uses TRBV7-9 with TRBJ1-6, with D possibly matching TRBD1 (5 bases). Germline V gives CDR1 SEHNR, CDR2 FQNEAQ (reference sequence). The V gene lost 5 bases and the J gene lost 5 bases, with 13 bases spanning the gap. This CDR3 contains 15 residues. The CDR3 loop is CASSPGGTDNSPLHF. In DNA form, the CDR3 reads TGTGCCAGCAGCCCGGGCGGGACGGATAATTCACCCCTCCACTTT.

The rearrangement joins TRBV5-1 to TRBJ2-6; D possibly corresponds to TRBD2 (5 bases). Germline assignment: CDR1 SGHRS and CDR2 YFSETQ. The V and J ends lost 2 bases and 2 bases respectively, with 8 bases between them. CDR3 size: 15 residues. In DNA form, the CDR3 reads TGCGCCAGCAGCTTCATGGAGGCTGGGGCCAACGTCCTGACTTTC. Protein: CASSFMEAGANVLTF.

This clonotype was counted only a few times. The rearrangement links TRBV20-1 to TRBJ2-7, with D perhaps matching TRBD2 (6 bases). The CDR3 totals 15 residues. Germline V gives CDR1 DFQATT, CDR2 SNEGSKA (reference sequence). Trimming took off 1 base at V and 2 bases at J, with 15 bases between the two ends. The CDR3: CSARVLAGGPYEQYF. CDR3 bases: TGCAGTGCTAGAGTACTCGCCGGAGGGCCCTACGAGCAGTACTTC.

The chain is built from TRBV5-8 and TRBJ1-2, with a weak D call TRBD1 (6 bases). The V gene's germline CDR1 is SGHTS and CDR2 YDEGEE. Trimming shortened V by 0 bases and J by 4 bases, and 19 bases separated the two germline ends. The CDR3 spans 17 residues. CDR3 in DNA: TGTGCCAGCAGCTTGGGAGGCAGGGGAGGCCTTACCTATGGCTACACCTTC. This translates into CASSLGGRGGLTYGYTF.

This clonotype was seen a few times. CDR3 DNA: TGTGCCAGCAACCCCGGACAGGGTGCAACAGATACGCAGTATTTT. Its translation is CASNPGQGATDTQYF. This chain connects TRBV6-1 to TRBJ2-3; 8 bases agree with TRBD1. CDR1 and CDR2 from the germline V gene are MNHNS and SASEGT. There are 15 residues in the CDR3. After removal of 7 bases from V and 3 bases from J, the junction contained 9 bases not matched to a gene.

This clonotype was counted only a few times. V usage is TRBV10-3 and J usage is TRBJ2-3; TRBD1 agrees at 9 bases. There are 14 residues in the CDR3. V gave up 7 bases and J gave up 4 bases; unmatched junction bases: 6. Germline CDR1 is ENHRY and CDR2 is SYGVKD. This chain's CDR3 is CAIKRTGDADTQYF. CDR3 nucleotides: TGTGCCATCAAACGGACAGGGGACGCAGATACGCAGTATTTT.

This clonotype was counted at least ten times. V usage is TRBV9 and J usage is TRBJ1-1; the match to TRBD1 covers 9 bases. The CDR3 is 16 amino acids. V dropped 3 bases and J dropped 1; count of bases not matched to a gene: 7. Germline V gives CDR1 SGDLS, CDR2 YYNGEE. The CDR3 DNA sequence: TGTGCCAGCAGCGGCTTCTCGGGACAGGGGAACACTGAAGCTTTCTTT. Protein: CASSGFSGQGNTEAFF. The full variable domain, in which reference TRBV9 and TRBJ1-1 provide the parts outside the CDR3, is DSGVTQTPKHLITATGQRVTLRCSPRSGDLSVYWYQQSLDQGLQFLIQYYNGEERAKGNILERFSAQQFPDLHSELNLSSLELGDSALYFCASSGFSGQGNTEAFFGQGTRLTVV.

Written as DNA, the CDR3 is TGCGCCAGCAGTGAGCGGCGGAGCACAGATACGCAGTATTTT. The encoded protein is CASSERRSTDTQYF. The V gene is TRBV10-1, the J gene TRBJ2-3; D is unclear. Trimming shortened V by 2 bases and J by 0 bases, and 6 bases separated the two germline ends. CDR1 is WNHNN, CDR2 SYGVQD, per germline (reference sequence). The CDR3 has 14 residues.